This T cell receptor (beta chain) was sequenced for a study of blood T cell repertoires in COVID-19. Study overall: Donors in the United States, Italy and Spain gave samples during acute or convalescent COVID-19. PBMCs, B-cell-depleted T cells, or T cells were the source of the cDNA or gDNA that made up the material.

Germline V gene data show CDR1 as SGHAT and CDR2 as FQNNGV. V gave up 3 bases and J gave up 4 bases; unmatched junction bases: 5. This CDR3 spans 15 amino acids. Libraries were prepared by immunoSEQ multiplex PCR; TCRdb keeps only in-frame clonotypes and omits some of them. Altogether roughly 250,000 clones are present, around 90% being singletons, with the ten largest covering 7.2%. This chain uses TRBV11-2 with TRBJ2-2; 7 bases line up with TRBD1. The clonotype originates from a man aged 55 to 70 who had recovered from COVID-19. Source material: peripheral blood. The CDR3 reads CASSLSDRVTGELFF. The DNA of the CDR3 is TGTGCCAGCAGCTTGAGTGACAGGGTCACCGGGGAGCTGTTTTTT.